Listed below are T cell receptor beta chains from one sample, sequenced in a study of radiation and T cells in renal cell carcinoma. Using immunoSEQ multiplex PCR, the repertoire was profiled, and TCRdb retains in-frame clones only, with some absent. The sample holds 160,000 or so clones; about 91% are singletons and the top ten take 13%. Specimen: blood, collected from a patient whose treatment included radiotherapy and nephrectomy. All receptors derive from a woman aged 45-65 years with renal cell carcinoma. CDR3s include the opening cysteine and the closing phenylalanine or tryptophan. D genes are given only for firm matches. A clone size is listed for some rows: how often the clone was seen (once, few, many), or a class if it is expanded.

>.|TRBJ2-2|TRBV7-8|.
TGTGCCAGCAGCCCTTCTCGTGGGGGGACCTCTTCAACCGGGGAGCTGTTTTTT
CASSPSRGGTSSTGELFF
>.|TRBJ1-2|TRBV5-6|TRBD1
TGTGCCAGCAGCTACCAGGACAGGCCTTATGGCTACACCTTC
CASSYQDRPYGYTF
>.|TRBJ1-1|TRBV2|.
TGTGCCAGCAAGGAGGTTCCCATGAACACTGAAGCTTTCTTT
CASKEVPMNTEAFF
>.|TRBJ1-1|TRBV9|.
TGTGCCAGCAGCGGCAATACGGGGGCGGTCACTGAAGCTTTCTTT
CASSGNTGAVTEAFF
>.|TRBJ2-2|TRBV2|.
TGTGCCAGCAGTGACGGGGGCTTGAGGACCGGGGAGCTGTTTTTT
CASSDGGLRTGELFF
>.|TRBJ1-2|TRBV29-1|.
TGCAGCGTTGAAGATGGTGGGGGCAGAGGCTATGGCTACACCTTC
CSVEDGGGRGYGYTF
>.|TRBJ2-3|TRBV7-8|.
TGTGCCAGCAGCCCACGACAGACCACAGATACGCAGTATTTT
CASSPRQTTDTQYF
>.|TRBJ2-5|TRBV11-3|TRBD2
TGTGCCAGCAGTGAAGGACTAGCGAGGGGAGAGACCCAGTACTTC
CASSEGLARGETQYF
>.|TRBJ2-2|TRBV11-2|.
TGTGCCAGCAGCCCCTGGGACGGTCCCGGGGAGCTGTTTTTT
CASSPWDGPGELFF
>.|TRBJ2-1|TRBV4-1|.
TGCGCCAGCAGCCAGGTGACTGGCGATGAGCAGTTCTTC
CASSQVTGDEQFF
>.|TRBJ2-7|TRBV5-1|TRBD1
TGCGCCAGCAGCACCCTACAGGGGGCCGGGTACGAGCAGTACTTC
CASSTLQGAGYEQYF
>.|TRBJ1-2|TRBV6-1|.
TGTGCCAGCAGGTTACTAGGGGGTGATGACTATGGCTACACCTTC
CASRLLGGDDYGYTF
>.|TRBJ1-3|TRBV6-4|.
TGTGCCAGCTCCCCAGATACTGGAAACACCATATATTTT
CASSPDTGNTIYF
>.|TRBJ1-4|TRBV6-1|TRBD1
TGTGCCAGCAGTGAAAGTGGGACAGGCCATGAAAAACTGTTTTTT
CASSESGTGHEKLFF
>few|TRBJ1-4|TRBV2|.
TGTGCCAGCCGGGTGGGGGGGTCTAATGAAAAACTGTTTTTT
CASRVGGSNEKLFF
>.|TRBJ2-5|TRBV7-2|.
TGTGCCAGCAGCACCCGCCAAGAGACCCAGTACTTC
CASSTRQETQYF
>.|TRBJ1-5|TRBV6-6|.
TGTGCCAGCAGTTACGGGCAGGGCAATCAGCCCCAGCATTTT
CASSYGQGNQPQHF
>.|TRBJ1-1|TRBV6-5|TRBD1
TGTGCCAGCAGGCGGGACAGGTACATGAACACTGAAGCTTTCTTT
CASRRDRYMNTEAFF
>.|TRBJ2-7|TRBV14|.
TGTGCCAGCAGCCTCCTACGGACAGCTTACGAGCAGTACTTC
CASSLLRTAYEQYF
>.|TRBJ1-3|TRBV5-5|TRBD1
TGTGCCAGCAGCTTCCTGGACAGGCCCAGCTCTGGAAACACCATATATTTT
CASSFLDRPSSGNTIYF
>.|TRBJ1-1|TRBV19|TRBD1
TGTGCCAGTAGCCAAAACGGACAGGCGGAGAGAGCTTTCTTT
CASSQNGQAERAFF
>.|TRBJ2-1|TRBV5-1|TRBD2
TGCGCCAGCAGCCCCTCCGGGGGGGTATACTACAATGAGCAGTTCTTC
CASSPSGGVYYNEQFF
>.|TRBJ1-5|TRBV10-2|TRBD1
TGCGCCAGCAGTGGAAACAGGGGTTGGGACAATCAGCCCCAGCATTTT
CASSGNRGWDNQPQHF
>.|TRBJ2-1|TRBV5-8|.
TGTGCCAGCAGCTTGATTGGACCGCAGTTCTTC
CASSLIGPQFF
>once|TRBJ2-7|TRBV7-9|.
TGTGCCAGCAGCTTAGGGGGCCGGTGGCATAATTTCGGGTACGAGCAGTACTTC
CASSLGGRWHNFGYEQYF
>.|TRBJ2-2|TRBV9|.
TGTGCCAGCAGCGTAGCCACAGGTAACACCGGGGAGCTGTTTTTT
CASSVATGNTGELFF
>.|TRBJ2-1|TRBV6-1|.
TGTGCCAGCAGTGACCGAGGGAGGAGCTCCTACAATGAGCAGTTCTTC
CASSDRGRSSYNEQFF
>.|TRBJ1-2|TRBV14|.
TGTGCCAGCAGCCAAACAAGCGGGGCAGGCGGCTACACCTTC
CASSQTSGAGGYTF
>.|TRBJ1-1|TRBV18|.
TGTGCCAGCTCACAACGGACAGAGAACACTGAAGCTTTCTTT
CASSQRTENTEAFF
>.|TRBJ2-2|TRBV4-1|TRBD1
TGCGCCAGCAGCCAAAGACAGGGGAACACCGGGGAGCTGTTTTTT
CASSQRQGNTGELFF
>.|TRBJ1-1|TRBV9|.
TGTGCCAGCAGCGTAGGTGGGGGGCGGAATACTGAAGCTTTCTTT
CASSVGGGRNTEAFF
>.|TRBJ2-2|TRBV18|.
TGTGCCAGCTCTCTAAACCCGGTCGGGGGCGCGAACACCGGGGAGCTGTTTTTT
CASSLNPVGGANTGELFF
>.|TRBJ2-1|TRBV7-9|TRBD2
TGTGCCAGCAGACGCTCCGGGGGGTACTCCTACAATGAGCAGTTCTTC
CASRRSGGYSYNEQFF
>once|TRBJ2-7|TRBV4-2|TRBD2
TGTGCCAGCAGCCAAGATGCTAGCGGCGACTGGGGCGAGCAGTACTTC
CASSQDASGDWGEQYF
>.|TRBJ1-1|TRBV4-1|.
TGCGCCAGCAGCCAAGGCCCGGGTGAGAACACTGAAGCTTTCTTT
CASSQGPGENTEAFF
>.|TRBJ1-2|TRBV9|.
TGTGCCAGCAGCGTAGGAAACGGATTGTATGGCTACACCTTC
CASSVGNGLYGYTF
>.|TRBJ1-4|TRBV5-8|TRBD1
TGTGCCAGCAGCGGGGGACAGGGGGCCGTAGAAAAACTGTTTTTT
CASSGGQGAVEKLFF